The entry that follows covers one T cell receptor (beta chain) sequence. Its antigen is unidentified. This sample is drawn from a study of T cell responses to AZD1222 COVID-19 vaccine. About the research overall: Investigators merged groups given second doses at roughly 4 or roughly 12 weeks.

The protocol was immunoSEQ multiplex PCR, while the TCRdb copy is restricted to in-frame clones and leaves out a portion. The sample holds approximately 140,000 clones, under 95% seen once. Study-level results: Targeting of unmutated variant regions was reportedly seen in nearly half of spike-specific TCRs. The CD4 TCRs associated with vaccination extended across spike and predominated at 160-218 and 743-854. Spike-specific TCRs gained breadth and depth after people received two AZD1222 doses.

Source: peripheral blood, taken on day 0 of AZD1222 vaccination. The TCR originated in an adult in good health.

The CDR3 DNA reads as TGTGCCAGCAGTTATAACCCAAGCTCTGGAAACACCATATATTTT. This translates into CASSYNPSSGNTIYF. The chain carries TRBV6-5 and TRBJ1-3; no clear D. V dropped 3 bases and J dropped 0 bases, with 9 bases sitting between them. The CDR3 consists of 15 residues. The germline V gene encodes CDR1 MNHEY and CDR2 SVGAGI.